Judged by abundance, the clone carrying this T cell receptor beta chain is medium-sized (0.01 to 0.1%). Its matching antigen is unknown. The data stem from a study of spatial heterogeneity in lung cancer. Findings and caveats of the study: Within tumors, counts of expanded alpha and beta TCRs tracked tumor mutation counts.

Stated time point: sample taken at primary tumor resection. TCRdb recomputed calls from the 5' RACE reads with MiXCR, one row per CDR3 protein. The sample has about 910 distinct CDR3 sequences; 36% are singletons. The CDR3 runs 14 residues. V was pared by 1 base and J by 7 bases, with 13 bases between. Germline loops: CDR1 SGHAT, CDR2 FQNNGV. This receptor was obtained from a female donor with early-stage non-small cell lung cancer. V usage is TRBV11-2 and J usage is TRBJ2-5; D not certain. The sample here was lung tumor tissue, taken at surgery. CDR3 nucleotides: TGTGCCAGCAGCTTAGCTCGGACCGCAGGGACCCAGTACTTC. It codes for CASSLARTAGTQYF. The complete variable domain, with remaining parts taken from reference TRBV11-2 and TRBJ2-5, reads EAGVAQSPRYKIIEKRQSVAFWCNPISGHATLYWYQQILGQGPKLLIQFQNNGVVDDSQLPKDRFSAERLKGVDSTLKIQPAKLEDSAVYLCASSLARTAGTQYFGPGTRLLVL.